Sequencing of this T cell receptor (beta chain) was carried out in a study of cytomegalovirus exposure and HLA in healthy donors. General observations from the study: Cytomegalovirus association was listed for 164 TCR beta chains. A later analysis, which compared TCR beta chains of equal frequency, found the HLA-associated ones more clonally expanded.

The V gene end was trimmed by 3 bases and the J gene end by 7 bases; junction bases not matched to a gene: 6. The CDR3 length is 16 residues. Germline V gene sequence: CDR1 SGHDN, CDR2 FVKESK. PCR employed 60 Vbeta and 13 Jbeta primers. Per the original data handling: Approximately 78 million unique TCR beta chains, roughly 11 million of them shared, were counted by a later analysis. Libraries were prepared by immunoSEQ multiplex PCR; TCRdb keeps only in-frame clonotypes and omits some of them. V, J and clone size are those of that table, while D and trimming were read from the DNA. The listing records some 83,000 clones. With respect to this clone: What it binds is not known.

The sample was PBMCs. The chain uses TRBV14 and TRBJ2-1; 13 positions agree with TRBD2. This TCR was sampled from a woman in her thirties in good health and CMV-seronegative. CDR3 DNA sequence: TGTGCCAGCAGCCAGAATCCGGGACTAGCGGGGAATGAGCAGTTCTTC. Translated, it gives CASSQNPGLAGNEQFF.